The 22 T cell receptor beta chains in this list originate from one sample, sequenced in a study of blood T cell repertoires in COVID-19. The assay was immunoSEQ multiplex PCR, and TCRdb's table has in-frame clones only and misses some. Of 150,000 to 200,000 clones in the sample, about 74% were seen once. Sequencing was performed on peripheral blood. The receptors here all came from a woman aged 80 or older with acute or convalescent COVID-19.

V is TRBV5-6 and J is TRBJ2-3; D not resolved. CDR1 and CDR2 (germline): SGHDT, YYEEEE. Trimming removed 1 base from V and 2 bases from J, with 8 bases in between. CDR3 length: 14 amino acids. CDR3 coding DNA: TGTGCCAGCAGCTTGTCCCAGAACACAGATACGCAGTATTTT. It specifies CASSLSQNTDTQYF.

The chain combines TRBV9 with TRBJ2-1, with D perhaps TRBD2 (5 bases). V lost 3 bases and J 9 bases, leaving 16 bases between the germline ends. The CDR3 is 14 amino acids. Germline values: CDR1 SGDLS, CDR2 YYNGEE. DNA of the CDR3: TGTGCCAGCAGCGCACTCAGCGGAGATACTGAGCAGTTCTTC. Translating it yields CASSALSGDTEQFF.

This chain connects TRBV18 to TRBJ1-5, with D tentatively TRBD1 (5 bases). V lost 2 bases to trimming and J lost 7 bases, with 9 bases between them. CDR3 length: 13 amino acids. Germline values: CDR1 KGHSH, CDR2 LQKENI. The CDR3 bases are TGTGCCAGCTCACCAGGGGGGGGACAGCCCCAGCATTTT. Its translation: CASSPGGGQPQHF.

The V and J genes are TRBV28 and TRBJ1-1; D perhaps matches TRBD1 (5 bases). The germline V and J ends were trimmed by 2 bases and 2 bases, with 15 bases remaining between them. Germline V gives CDR1 MDHEN, CDR2 SYDVKM. This CDR3 is 16 amino acids long. The DNA of the CDR3 is TGTGCCAGCAGTTTACCACCGGGACTCCCTAACACTGAAGCTTTCTTT. Translated, it gives CASSLPPGLPNTEAFF. Combining the CDR3 with reference TRBV28 and TRBJ1-1 gives the whole variable domain DVKVTQSSRYLVKRTGEKVFLECVQDMDHENMFWYRQDPGLGLRLIYFSYDVKMKEKGDIPEGYSVSREKKERFSLILESASTNQTSMYLCASSLPPGLPNTEAFFGQGTRLTVV.

This clone was recorded a few times. The gene calls are TRBV2 and TRBJ2-7; 7 nucleotides line up with TRBD2. Germline assignment: CDR1 SNHLY and CDR2 FYNNEI. Germline trimming cut 4 bases from V and 4 bases from J; bases unmatched to any gene: 1. This CDR3 spans 12 amino acids. CDR3 in DNA: TGTGCCAGCAGTGGGGAGGGGTACGAGCAGTACTTC. Its translation: CASSGEGYEQYF.

The genes are TRBV15 and TRBJ1-1; D gene uncertain. V shed 0 bases and J shed 6 bases, with 11 bases lying between them. CDR1 LNHNV and CDR2 YYDKDF come from the germline V gene (reference sequence). The length of the CDR3 is 14 residues. Here the CDR3 reads CATSRDVAGSEAFF. Written as DNA, the CDR3 is TGTGCCACCAGCAGAGATGTAGCGGGCTCTGAAGCTTTCTTT.

The J gene is TRBJ2-1, the V gene TRBV9, with D possibly TRBD1 on 7 matching bases. The CDR3 consists of 15 residues. Per germline, CDR1 SGDLS and CDR2 YYNGEE. V lost 7 bases and J 7 bases, leaving 21 bases between the germline ends. This CDR3 is CASEGGAGLTNEQFF. Here the CDR3 DNA reads TGTGCCAGCGAAGGGGGCGCGGGATTAACAAATGAGCAGTTCTTC.

The chain carries TRBV11-3 and TRBJ1-1; no firm D call. Between the trimmed V and J ends, which lost 6 bases and 4 bases, there was a span of 12 bases. The germline gives CDR1 SGHNT, CDR2 YENEEA. The CDR3 is made up of 13 amino acids. CDR3 region: CASSIRLGTEAFF. For the CDR3, the DNA is TGTGCCAGCAGTATCAGGTTGGGCACTGAAGCTTTCTTT.

This chain links TRBV24-1 with TRBJ2-3; perhaps TRBD2 as D (5 bases). V dropped 0 bases and J dropped 2 bases, with 17 bases sitting between them. CDR1 and CDR2 (germline): KGHDR, SFDVKD. The CDR3 contains 18 residues. CDR3 sequence (DNA): TGTGCCACCAGTGATTTGCCTCGTAGCGACCCCTCCACAGATACGCAGTATTTT. This translates into CATSDLPRSDPSTDTQYF.

This chain connects TRBV6-5 to TRBJ2-5; the match to TRBD2 covers 7 bases. The CDR3 spans 13 residues. Trimming took 9 bases from V and 4 from J; bases not matched to a gene: 8. The germline V gene encodes CDR1 MNHEY and CDR2 SVGAGI. CDR3 sequence (DNA): TGTGCCAGTGCGGGGACTAATGGAGAGACCCAGTACTTC. This translates into CASAGTNGETQYF.

This clone came up a few times. The chain carries TRBV10-3 and TRBJ2-2; 10 bases match TRBD2. The CDR3 extends over 16 amino acids. Germline V gene lookup returns CDR1 ENHRY and CDR2 SYGVKD. With V trimmed by 7 bases and J by 1 base, 6 bases remained unmatched. CDR3 sequence reads: CAITGLAEKNTGELFF. The CDR3 DNA sequence: TGTGCCATCACTGGACTAGCGGAGAAGAACACCGGGGAGCTGTTTTTT.

The gene calls are TRBV27 and TRBJ2-1; 9 positions agree with TRBD2. After removal of 5 bases from V and 0 bases from J, the junction contained 11 bases not matched to a gene. Germline CDR1 and CDR2: MNHEY and SMNVEV (reference sequence). This CDR3 region has 18 residues. CDR3 nucleotide sequence: TGTGCCAGCAGTCCCCTTGGTAGCGGGAGTTTCTCCTACAATGAGCAGTTCTTC. As protein: CASSPLGSGSFSYNEQFF.

V and J are TRBV5-1 and TRBJ2-5; D possibly corresponds to TRBD2 (5 bases). CDR3 size: 15 residues. Per germline, CDR1 SGHRS and CDR2 YFSETQ. Trimming took off 4 bases at V and 2 bases at J, with 15 bases between the two ends. This CDR3 reads CASSRGGGFQETQYF. As DNA, the CDR3 is TGCGCCAGCAGCCGCGGAGGCGGTTTTCAAGAGACCCAGTACTTC. The entire variable domain, with the rest obtained from reference TRBV5-1 and TRBJ2-5, is as follows: KAGVTQTPRYLIKTRGQQVTLSCSPISGHRSVSWYQQTPGQGLQFLFEYFSETQRNKGNFPGRFSGRQFSNSRSEMNVSTLELGDSALYLCASSRGGGFQETQYFGPGTRLLVL.

The CDR3 sequence: CASSLASGTDTQYF. CDR3 sequence (DNA): TGTGCCAGCAGCTTGGCCAGTGGTACAGATACGCAGTATTTT. This chain connects TRBV5-4 to TRBJ2-3; D uncertain. Germline V gene lookup returns CDR1 SGHNT and CDR2 YYREEE (reference sequence). This CDR3 has 14 residues. The ends were cut back, 0 bases at V and 3 bases at J, with 8 bases in the middle.

The chain couples TRBV19 to TRBJ2-1; possibly TRBD2 for D (6 bases). Germline CDR1 is LNHDA and CDR2 is SQIVND (reference sequence). The CDR3 loop spans 15 amino acids. V lost 5 bases and J 0 bases, leaving 11 bases between the germline ends. The CDR3 DNA reads TGTGCCAGTAGTCCTACGGGAGCCTCCTACAATGAGCAGTTCTTC. This gives the protein CASSPTGASYNEQFF.

This sequence joins TRBV6-6 and TRBJ2-2; 14 nucleotides line up with TRBD2. Germline assignment: CDR1 MNHNY and CDR2 SVGAGI (reference sequence). J was trimmed by 4 bases and V by 8 bases; bases with no gene match: 0. The CDR3 loop spans 14 amino acids. Here the CDR3 reads CASGTSGGTGELFF. Written as DNA, the CDR3 is TGTGCCAGCGGGACTAGCGGGGGCACCGGGGAGCTGTTTTTT.

This sequence joins TRBV6-6 and TRBJ1-5; a possible D gene is TRBD1 (5 bases). The CDR3 consists of 13 residues. Trimming left V 7 bases short and J 6 bases short, with 13 bases between. Germline CDR1 and CDR2: MNHNY and SVGAGI (reference sequence). CDR3 sequence (DNA): TGTGCCAGCAAATTGCAGGGCCGTCAGCCCCAGCATTTT. Protein sequence: CASKLQGRQPQHF.

The CDR3 coding sequence is TGTGCCAGCAGCGCATATCGGGACAGCTCTGGAAACACCATATATTTT. Its protein product is CASSAYRDSSGNTIYF. V and J are TRBV21-1 and TRBJ1-3; the table's D gene call, TRBD1, was not cross checked with the DNA. TRBV21-1 is a listed pseudogene. The CDR3 runs 16 residues.

Only a few counts were recorded for this clone. The V call is TRBV6-1, the J call TRBJ1-1; D is ambiguous. This CDR3 spans 15 amino acids. Trimming removed 1 base at V and 0 bases at J, with 9 bases between. The germline CDR1 and CDR2 sequences are MNHNS and SASEGT. CDR3 sequence: CASSEVFNLNTEAFF. The CDR3, as DNA: TGTGCCAGCAGTGAAGTTTTTAATCTGAACACTGAAGCTTTCTTT.

This chain uses TRBV18 with TRBJ2-6, with D possibly matching TRBD2 (6 bases). Trimming left V 4 bases short and J 4 bases short, with 11 bases between. This CDR3 is 15 amino acids long. Germline CDR1 and CDR2: KGHSH and LQKENI. The CDR3 DNA is TGTGCCAGCTCACTAGGGGAGGTAGGGGCCAACGTCCTGACTTTC. It translates to CASSLGEVGANVLTF.

This clone was observed a handful of times. The chain has TRBV30 and TRBJ1-1, with 11 positions matching TRBD1. Looked up from germline, CDR1 is GTSNPN and CDR2 is SVGIG (reference sequence). This CDR3 has 15 amino acids. J was trimmed by 6 bases and V by 5 bases; bases with no gene match: 11. Here the CDR3 DNA reads TGTGCCTGGCGCTCCGGGACAGGGGGTTGGTCTGAAGCTTTCTTT. Translated: CAWRSGTGGWSEAFF.

This chain uses TRBV6-5 with TRBJ2-7; 9 bases agree with TRBD1. CDR1 is MNHEY and CDR2 is SVGAGI in the germline V gene. Trimming took 5 bases from V and 0 from J; bases not matched to a gene: 2. This CDR3 has 14 amino acids. As DNA, the CDR3 is TGTGCCAGCAGTAAGGACAGGGGCTCCTACGAGCAGTACTTC. Translation: CASSKDRGSYEQYF.